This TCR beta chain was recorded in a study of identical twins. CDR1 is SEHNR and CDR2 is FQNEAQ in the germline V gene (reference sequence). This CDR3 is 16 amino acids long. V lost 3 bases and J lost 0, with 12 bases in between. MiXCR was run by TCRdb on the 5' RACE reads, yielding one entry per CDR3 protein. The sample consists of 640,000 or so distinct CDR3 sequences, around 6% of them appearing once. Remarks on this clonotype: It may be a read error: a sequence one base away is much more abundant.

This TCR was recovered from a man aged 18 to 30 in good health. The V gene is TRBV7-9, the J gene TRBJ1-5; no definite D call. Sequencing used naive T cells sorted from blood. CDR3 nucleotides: TGTGCCAGCAGCTTCACTGGAGCCGTTAGCAATCAGCCCCAGCATTTT. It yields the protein CASSFTGAVSNQPQHF.